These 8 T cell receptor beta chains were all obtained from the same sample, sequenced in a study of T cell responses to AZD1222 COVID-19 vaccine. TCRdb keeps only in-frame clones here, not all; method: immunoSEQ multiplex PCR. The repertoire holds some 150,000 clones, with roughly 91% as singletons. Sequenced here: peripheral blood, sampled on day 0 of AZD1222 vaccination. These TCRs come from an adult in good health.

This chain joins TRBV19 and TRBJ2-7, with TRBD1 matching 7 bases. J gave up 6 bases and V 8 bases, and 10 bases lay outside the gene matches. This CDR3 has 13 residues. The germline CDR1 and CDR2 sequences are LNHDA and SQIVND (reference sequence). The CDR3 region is CASSKGALLEQYF. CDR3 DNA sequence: TGTGCCAGTTCTAAGGGGGCGCTCCTCGAGCAGTACTTC.

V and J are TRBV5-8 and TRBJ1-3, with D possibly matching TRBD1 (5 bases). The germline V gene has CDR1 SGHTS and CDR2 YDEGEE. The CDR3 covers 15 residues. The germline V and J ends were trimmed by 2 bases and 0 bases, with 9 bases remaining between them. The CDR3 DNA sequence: TGTGCCAGCAGCTTAATCGGGGCCTCTGGAAACACCATATATTTT. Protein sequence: CASSLIGASGNTIYF.

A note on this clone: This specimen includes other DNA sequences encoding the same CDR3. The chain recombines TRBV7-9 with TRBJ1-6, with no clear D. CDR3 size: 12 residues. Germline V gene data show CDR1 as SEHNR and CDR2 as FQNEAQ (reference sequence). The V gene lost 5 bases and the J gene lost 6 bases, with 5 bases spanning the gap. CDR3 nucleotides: TGTGCCAGCAGCCTCAGTAATTCACCCCTCCACTTT. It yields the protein CASSLSNSPLHF.

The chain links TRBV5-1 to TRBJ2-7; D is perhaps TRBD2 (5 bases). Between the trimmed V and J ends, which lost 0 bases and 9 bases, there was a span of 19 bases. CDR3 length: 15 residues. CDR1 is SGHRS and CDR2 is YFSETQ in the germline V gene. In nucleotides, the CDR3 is TGCGCCAGCAGCTTGGAGGTGGCTCGAGGGAACGCGCAGTACTTC. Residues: CASSLEVARGNAQYF.

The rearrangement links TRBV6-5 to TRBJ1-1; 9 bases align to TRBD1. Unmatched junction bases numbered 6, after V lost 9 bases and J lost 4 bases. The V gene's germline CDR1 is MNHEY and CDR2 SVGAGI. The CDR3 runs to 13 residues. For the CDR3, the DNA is TGTGCCAGTAACCGGGACAGGGCCACTGAAGCTTTCTTT. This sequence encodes CASNRDRATEAFF.

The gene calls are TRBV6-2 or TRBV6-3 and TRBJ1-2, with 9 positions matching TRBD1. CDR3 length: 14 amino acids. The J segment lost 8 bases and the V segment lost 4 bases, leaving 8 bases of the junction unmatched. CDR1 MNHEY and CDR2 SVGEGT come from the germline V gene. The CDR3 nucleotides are TGTGCCAGCAGTTCCAACAGGGGGCGTGAGGGCTACACCTTC. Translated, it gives CASSSNRGREGYTF.

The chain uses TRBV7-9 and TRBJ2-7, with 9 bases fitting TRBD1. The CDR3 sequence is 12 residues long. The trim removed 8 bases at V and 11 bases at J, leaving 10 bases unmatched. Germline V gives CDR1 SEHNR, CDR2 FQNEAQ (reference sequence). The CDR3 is CASGIDRGRKYF. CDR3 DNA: TGTGCCAGCGGGATTGACAGGGGGAGGAAGTACTTC. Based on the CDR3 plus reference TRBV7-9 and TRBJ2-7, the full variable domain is DTGVSQNPRHKITKRGQNVTFRCDPISEHNRLYWYRQTLGQGPEFLTYFQNEAQLEKSRLLSDRFSAERPKGSFSTLEIQRTEQGDSAMYLCASGIDRGRKYFGPGTRLTVT.

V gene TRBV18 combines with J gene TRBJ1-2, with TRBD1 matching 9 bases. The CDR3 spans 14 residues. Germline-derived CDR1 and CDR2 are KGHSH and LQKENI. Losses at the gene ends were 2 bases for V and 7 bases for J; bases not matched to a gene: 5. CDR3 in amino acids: CASSPGQGYFGYTF. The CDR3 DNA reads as TGTGCCAGCTCACCAGGACAGGGGTACTTTGGCTACACCTTC.